Listed below are T cell receptor beta chains from one sample, sequenced in a study of cytomegalovirus exposure and HLA in healthy donors. TCRdb keeps only in-frame clones here, not all; method: immunoSEQ multiplex PCR. This sample has about 94,000 clones, with more than 70% found just once. Sequencing was done on a sample of PBMCs. These receptors all come from a woman between 40 and 55 years old in good health and CMV-seronegative. CDR3s include the opening cysteine and the closing phenylalanine or tryptophan. The order of the fields is D gene, clone size, V gene, J gene, CDR3 protein, CDR3 DNA. D genes are given only for firm matches. A row's size may be missing; if present it is once, few, many or a size class.

>.|few|TRBV5-5|TRBJ2-7
CASSLGGVSSYEQYF
TGTGCCAGCAGCTTGGGCGGAGTCAGCTCCTACGAGCAGTACTTC
>TRBD1|.|TRBV25-1|TRBJ2-7
CASSEGRQGISYEQYF
TGTGCCAGCAGTGAAGGCCGACAGGGTATCTCCTACGAGCAGTACTTC
>.|once|TRBV6-1|TRBJ2-5
CASSSGLKETQYF
TGTGCCAGCAGCTCGGGACTCAAAGAGACCCAGTACTTC
>.|.|TRBV28|TRBJ2-5
CASFPPLGGDHQETQYF
TGTGCCAGCTTTCCGCCTTTGGGCGGGGATCACCAAGAGACCCAGTACTTC
>TRBD1|.|TRBV7-7|TRBJ2-2
CASSPGDSNTGELFF
TGTGCTAGCAGCCCCGGGGACAGTAACACCGGGGAGCTGTTTTTT
>TRBD1|.|TRBV7-6|TRBJ2-7
CASSLDDRGPYEQYF
TGTGCCAGCAGCTTAGATGACAGGGGCCCCTACGAGCAGTACTTC
>TRBD2|.|TRBV2|TRBJ2-7
CASSDMASGHYEQYF
TGTGCCAGCAGTGACATGGCTAGCGGACACTACGAGCAGTACTTC
>TRBD1|.|TRBV5-1|TRBJ2-7
CASSLGTGLGEQYF
TGCGCCAGCAGCCTGGGGACAGGGTTGGGCGAGCAGTACTTC
>.|.|TRBV19|TRBJ2-3
CASRVQAFTDTQYF
TGTGCCAGTAGAGTCCAGGCTTTCACAGATACGCAGTATTTT
>TRBD2|.|TRBV4-3|TRBJ2-4
CASSQGRGAPVLAKNIQYF
TGCGCCAGCAGCCAGGGGCGGGGGGCCCCTGTTCTAGCCAAAAACATTCAGTACTTC
>.|.|TRBV7-6|TRBJ2-2
CASSLLGQITGELFF
TGTGCCAGCAGCTTATTGGGACAAATCACCGGGGAGCTGTTTTTT
>TRBD1|.|TRBV9|TRBJ1-4
CASSEGDRGLEKLFF
TGTGCCAGCAGCGAGGGGGACAGGGGGCTCGAAAAACTGTTTTTT
>TRBD2|.|TRBV6-6|TRBJ2-5
CASSRGGSLETQYF
TGTGCCAGCAGCCGCGGGGGTAGTTTAGAGACCCAGTACTTC
>.|.|TRBV30|TRBJ2-1
CAWSNSYNEQFF
TGTGCCTGGAGTAACAGCTACAATGAGCAGTTCTTC
>.|.|TRBV6-5|TRBJ1-6
CASRGAEGSHSPLHF
TGTGCCAGCAGGGGGGCAGAGGGGTCTCATTCACCCCTCCACTTT
>TRBD1|.|TRBV9|TRBJ1-3
CASSVGPGQGISGNTIYF
TGTGCCAGCAGCGTAGGCCCGGGACAGGGGATCTCTGGAAACACCATATATTTT
>.|few|TRBV28|TRBJ1-1
CASWARYTEAFF
TGTGCCAGCTGGGCCCGCTACACTGAAGCTTTCTTT
>.|few|TRBV7-2|TRBJ2-7
CASSSRDTSYEQYF
TGTGCCAGCAGCTCCCGGGACACTTCCTACGAGCAGTACTTC
>.|.|TRBV11-3|TRBJ1-1
CASSPRAGSAEAFF
TGTGCCAGCAGCCCCCGGGCGGGGAGCGCTGAAGCTTTCTTT
>.|.|TRBV6-5|TRBJ1-5
CASSQEGGTNQPQHF
TGTGCCAGCAGCCAGGAAGGCGGGACCAATCAGCCCCAGCATTTT
>TRBD1|.|TRBV6-5|TRBJ1-1
CASSPGGLNTEAFF
TGTGCCAGCAGCCCAGGGGGATTGAACACTGAAGCTTTCTTT
>TRBD1|.|TRBV5-1|TRBJ1-4
CASSVGQGREKLFF
TGCGCCAGCAGTGTGGGACAGGGTAGGGAAAAACTGTTTTTT
>.|.|TRBV7-2|TRBJ1-1
CASSLAGSKNTEAFF
TGTGCCAGCAGCTTAGCGGGCAGCAAGAACACTGAAGCTTTCTTT
>.|.|TRBV6-6|TRBJ1-2
CASSYLDTRYYGYTF
TGTGCCAGCAGTTACTTGGACACAAGATACTATGGCTACACCTTC
>.|.|TRBV7-3|TRBJ2-1
CASSLSLRAGENEQFF
TGTGCCAGCAGCTTAAGCTTACGGGCAGGGGAGAATGAGCAGTTCTTC
>TRBD1|once|TRBV4-3|TRBJ1-6
CASSQGDRRPNSPLHF
TGCGCCAGCAGCCAAGGGGACAGGCGCCCCAATTCACCCCTCCACTTT
>TRBD1|.|TRBV2|TRBJ1-2
CASSSTGVGANGYTF
TGTGCCAGCAGTTCGACAGGGGTCGGTGCGAATGGCTACACCTTC
>.|once|TRBV30|TRBJ2-5
CAWSVGETQYF
TGTGCCTGGAGTGTCGGGGAGACCCAGTACTTC
>TRBD1|.|TRBV14|TRBJ1-6
CASSQWTGVGSPLHF
TGTGCCAGCAGCCAGTGGACAGGGGTGGGTTCACCCCTCCACTTT
>TRBD1|.|TRBV11-1|TRBJ1-1
CASNIRGLNTEAFF
TGTGCCAGCAACATCAGGGGGCTGAACACTGAAGCTTTCTTT
>TRBD2|.|TRBV15|TRBJ2-3
CATSRDDGGGFADTQYF
TGTGCCACCAGCAGAGACGATGGCGGGGGTTTCGCAGATACGCAGTATTTT
>TRBD2|.|TRBV19|TRBJ2-3
CASSMIPSGAPDTQYF
TGTGCCAGTAGTATGATCCCCAGCGGGGCGCCAGATACGCAGTATTTT
>.|.|TRBV18|TRBJ1-5
CASSPSGNQPQHF
TGTGCCAGCTCACCTTCAGGCAATCAGCCCCAGCATTTT
>.|once|TRBV5-4|TRBJ2-1
CASSATGSSYNEQFF
TGTGCCAGCAGCGCAACAGGGAGCTCCTACAATGAGCAGTTCTTC
>.|.|TRBV7-8|TRBJ2-5
CASSPGVGAETQYF
TGTGCCAGCAGCCCAGGGGTGGGGGCGGAGACCCAGTACTTC
>.|.|TRBV6-5|TRBJ1-2
CASSYGGHYGYTF
TGTGCCAGCAGTTACGGGGGCCACTATGGCTACACCTTC
>TRBD2|.|TRBV6-5|TRBJ2-4
CASSSGLALAKNIQYF
TGTGCCAGCAGTTCAGGACTAGCGCTAGCCAAAAACATTCAGTACTTC
>TRBD2|.|TRBV6-5|TRBJ2-1
CASRRTSAYNEQFF
TGTGCCAGCAGACGGACTAGTGCCTACAATGAGCAGTTCTTC
>.|.|TRBV7-2|TRBJ2-7
CASSLDRDEQYF
TGTGCCAGCAGCTTAGACAGGGACGAGCAGTACTTC
>.|.|TRBV7-2|TRBJ1-1
CASSLPGFAGLNTEAFF
TGTGCCAGCAGCTTACCGGGGTTCGCGGGTTTGAACACTGAAGCTTTCTTT
>.|.|TRBV30|TRBJ1-2
CAWSVHYGYPF
TGTGCCTGGAGTGTACACTATGGCTACCCCTTC
>.|.|TRBV2|TRBJ1-5
CASSGGESQPQHF
TGTGCCAGCAGCGGGGGTGAGAGTCAGCCCCAGCATTTT
>TRBD1|.|TRBV11-2|TRBJ1-5
CASSLDGTGAQPQHF
TGTGCCAGCAGCTTAGATGGGACAGGGGCCCAGCCCCAGCATTTT
>TRBD2|.|TRBV28|TRBJ2-4
CASTTHSGGNIQYF
TGTGCCAGCACCACTCATAGCGGGGGAAACATTCAGTACTTC
>TRBD1|.|TRBV7-9|TRBJ1-2
CASSRGQNYGYTF
TGTGCCAGCAGTAGGGGACAGAACTATGGCTACACCTTC
>.|.|TRBV7-6|TRBJ2-1
CASSLSREQFF
TGTGCCAGCAGCTTATCGCGTGAGCAGTTCTTC
>.|few|TRBV7-9|TRBJ1-1
CASSLDGFGSTEAFF
TGTGCCAGCAGCTTAGACGGGTTCGGTTCCACTGAAGCTTTCTTT
>TRBD1|once|TRBV10-3|TRBJ1-6
CAISGDRNYSPLHF
TGTGCCATCAGTGGGGACAGAAATTATTCACCCCTCCACTTT
>.|once|TRBV4-1|TRBJ2-7
CASSQDFAGFYEQYF
TGCGCCAGCAGCCAAGATTTCGCGGGTTTCTACGAGCAGTACTTC
>TRBD1|.|TRBV6-6|TRBJ1-3
CASSSRDRGYTIYF
TGTGCCAGCAGCTCCAGGGACAGGGGATACACCATATATTTT
>.|.|TRBV4-2|TRBJ1-1
CASSQVGGSTEAFF
TGTGCCAGCAGCCAAGTGGGCGGGTCCACTGAAGCTTTCTTT
>.|.|TRBV15|TRBJ1-2
CATSARQAGYTF
TGTGCCACCAGCGCGAGACAGGCTGGCTACACCTTC
>.|.|TRBV5-1|TRBJ2-2
CASSLEGGHTGELFF
TGCGCCAGCAGCTTGGAAGGGGGTCACACCGGGGAGCTGTTTTTT